One sample yielded the 16 T cell receptor beta chains listed below, sequenced in a study of cytomegalovirus exposure and HLA in healthy donors. The PCR employed 60 Vbeta primers together with 13 Jbeta primers. The data were produced by immunoSEQ multiplex PCR, yet TCRdb's version contains in-frame clones alone and is incomplete. Recorded for this sample: some 180,000 clones. Sequencing was carried out using PBMCs. The receptors derive from a man aged 30 to 39 in good health and CMV-seronegative.

This chain links TRBV27 with TRBJ1-3; D is possibly TRBD1 (6 bases). Germline values: CDR1 MNHEY, CDR2 SMNVEV (reference sequence). Trimming took 5 bases from V and 0 from J, leaving 11 bases between them. The CDR3 is 15 amino acids. The CDR3 sequence: CASSLKQGSGNTIYF. In DNA form, the CDR3 reads TGTGCCAGCAGTCTGAAACAGGGCTCTGGAAACACCATATATTTT.

The chain combines TRBV7-2 with TRBJ1-5, with 8 bases aligning to TRBD1. The CDR3 is 15 amino acids. J was trimmed by 1 base and V by 6 bases; bases with no gene match: 5. CDR1 and CDR2 (germline): SGHTA, FQGNSA. The CDR3 sequence: CASSYTGGSNQPQHF. The CDR3 region has the DNA TGTGCCAGCAGTTATACAGGGGGAAGCAATCAGCCCCAGCATTTT.

The V gene is TRBV6-5, the J gene TRBJ1-2; D gene ambiguous. Germline V lookup: CDR1 MNHEY, CDR2 SVGAGI. Trimming removed 7 bases from V and 4 bases from J, with 16 bases in between. The CDR3 length is 14 residues. In DNA, the CDR3 is TGTGCCAGCATCGGGGTGGGTAGTTCCTATGGCTACACCTTC. It specifies CASIGVGSSYGYTF.

The V gene is TRBV5-4, the J gene TRBJ1-2; 9 bases match TRBD1. CDR1 is SGHNT, CDR2 YYREEE, per germline (reference sequence). The CDR3 is 15 amino acids. Losses at the gene ends were 0 bases for V and 1 base for J; bases not matched to a gene: 1. CDR3 bases: TGTGCCAGCAGCTTGGGGGACAGGGATAACTATGGCTACACCTTC. The encoded protein is CASSLGDRDNYGYTF.

The V call is TRBV11-3, the J call TRBJ1-1; a weak D match, TRBD1 (6 bases). Germline V gene sequence: CDR1 SGHNT, CDR2 YENEEA. The CDR3 is 16 residues long. The V gene lost 5 bases and the J gene lost 1 base, with 17 bases spanning the gap. CDR3 region: CASSNLQGDGNTEAFF. As DNA, the CDR3 is TGTGCCAGCAGCAATTTACAGGGTGACGGGAACACTGAAGCTTTCTTT.

V usage is TRBV2 and J usage is TRBJ1-4; D unresolved. V was pared by 4 bases and J by 8 bases, with 5 bases between. The CDR3 is 11 residues long. Germline CDR1 SNHLY, CDR2 FYNNEI. CDR3 protein: CASSVQEKLFF. CDR3 nucleotides: TGTGCCAGCAGTGTACAGGAAAAACTGTTTTTT. Together with reference TRBV2 and TRBJ1-4, the CDR3 gives the full variable domain: EPEVTQTPSHQVTQMGQEVILRCVPISNHLYFYWYRQILGQKVEFLVSFYNNEISEKSEIFDDQFSVERPDGSNFTLKIRSTKLEDSAMYFCASSVQEKLFFGSGTQLSVL.

The genes are TRBV19 and TRBJ1-2; maybe TRBD1 (6 bases). Germline CDR1 LNHDA, CDR2 SQIVND (reference sequence). V dropped 3 bases and J dropped 8 bases, with 16 bases sitting between them. The CDR3 covers 14 residues. In DNA, the CDR3 is TGTGCCAGTAGTATTATCGGGGGGCCTGGGGGCTACACCTTC. Its protein is CASSIIGGPGGYTF.

The chain is built from TRBV6-5 and TRBJ2-1; TRBD2 agrees at 7 bases. The CDR3 has 13 residues. The germline gives CDR1 MNHEY, CDR2 SVGAGI. V lost 6 bases, J lost 9 bases, and 8 bases stayed unmatched. CDR3 in DNA: TGTGCCAGCAGGTTGACTAGCCACCCTGAGCAGTTCTTC. Protein sequence: CASRLTSHPEQFF.

The chain joins TRBV15 to TRBJ1-2; no clear D gene. Trimming removed 4 bases at V and 3 bases at J, with 9 bases between. Per germline, CDR1 LNHNV and CDR2 YYDKDF (reference sequence). The CDR3 is 13 amino acids. The CDR3 loop reads CATSNEEDYGYTF. In nucleotides, the CDR3 is TGTGCCACCAGCAACGAGGAGGACTATGGCTACACCTTC.

The V call is TRBV6-6, the J call TRBJ2-5, with 11 bases fitting TRBD1. TRBJ2-7 matches the DNA end more closely, so the J call is doubtful. This CDR3 contains 14 residues. Per the germline V gene, CDR1 is MNHNY and CDR2 is SVGAGI (reference sequence). The DNA for the CDR3 is TGTGCCAGCAGGAGGGGACAGGGGGACTACGAGCAGTACTTC. This translates into CASRRGQGDYEQYF.

The rearrangement joins TRBV29-1 to TRBJ2-3; the D gene is possibly TRBD2 (5 bases). The germline gives CDR1 SQVTM, CDR2 ANQGSEA. The CDR3 loop spans 11 amino acids. V was shortened by 6 bases and J by 6 bases, with 10 bases between the two germline ends. The CDR3 sequence: CSVTAGDTQYF. The CDR3 region has the DNA TGCAGCGTCACGGCGGGCGATACGCAGTATTTT.

The V gene is TRBV6-5, the J gene TRBJ2-7, with a possible D match to TRBD2 (5 bases). The CDR3 totals 15 residues. Germline V gives CDR1 MNHEY, CDR2 SVGAGI. V was shortened by 6 bases and J by 3 bases, with 18 bases between the two germline ends. CDR3 coding DNA: TGTGCCAGCAGGCTTTATTCACTAGGTGACTACGAGCAGTACTTC. Translation: CASRLYSLGDYEQYF.

V and J are TRBV19 and TRBJ2-1, with TRBD2 identical over 7 bases. V trimming: 8 bases; J trimming: 10 bases; junction bases outside the gene matches: 17. The CDR3 is made up of 15 amino acids. From germline, CDR1 is LNHDA and CDR2 SQIVND (reference sequence). This chain's CDR3 is CASLPGGSGLFEQFF. The CDR3 nucleotides are TGTGCCAGTCTTCCGGGGGGAAGCGGACTCTTCGAGCAGTTCTTC.

The rearrangement links TRBV5-1 to TRBJ2-1; 7 bases line up with TRBD1. The V gene's germline CDR1 is SGHRS and CDR2 YFSETQ. This CDR3 has 16 residues. V shed 2 bases and J 2 bases; nucleotides not matched to a gene: 7. CDR3 nucleotide sequence: TGCGCCAGCAGCTTTGGGACGGGACAGACCTACAATGAGCAGTTCTTC. Its protein is CASSFGTGQTYNEQFF.

The chain uses TRBV19 and TRBJ1-5, with TRBD1 identical over 10 bases. Germline loops: CDR1 LNHDA, CDR2 SQIVND (reference sequence). Germline trimming cut 4 bases from V and 2 bases from J; bases unmatched to any gene: 11. The CDR3 consists of 18 residues. Here the CDR3 reads CASSSKGQGVFGNQPQHF. CDR3 nucleotide sequence: TGTGCCAGTAGTAGCAAAGGACAGGGGGTTTTCGGCAATCAGCCCCAGCATTTT.

The chain carries TRBV30 and TRBJ1-2, with D perhaps matching TRBD1 (6 bases). V was cut by 4 bases and J by 7 bases, with 13 bases left in between. CDR3 length: 12 residues. The germline V gene encodes CDR1 GTSNPN and CDR2 SVGIG (reference sequence). CDR3 DNA: TGTGCCTGGACCGGCGGGGGGCCTGGCTACACCTTC. This sequence encodes CAWTGGGPGYTF.